Reported below is one T cell receptor beta chain. CDR3 size: 18 residues. Trimming pared 0 bases from V and 2 bases from J, leaving 16 bases between. Germline CDR1 reads LNHNV; CDR2 reads YYDKDF (reference sequence). Extracted RNA was reverse transcribed, and the resulting cDNA served as sequencing template. The method was immunoSEQ multiplex PCR; TCRdb's version includes in-frame clones alone and lacks a portion of them. The table has 55,000 to 75,000 clones, under 55% seen once. This specimen belongs to a study of CD8+ T cells in alopecia areata. V gene TRBV15 combines with J gene TRBJ1-4; perhaps TRBD1 as D (6 bases). The TCR sequence derives from a human donor with alopecia areata. The material was CD8+ T cells sorted from blood, obtained at week 0. The CDR3 sequence: CATSRDSGGMLTNEKLFF. CDR3 sequence (DNA): TGTGCCACCAGCAGAGATTCGGGGGGCATGCTGACTAATGAAAAACTGTTTTTT.